One and the same sample provided the 5 T cell receptor beta chains below, sequenced in a study of regulatory T cells in long-lasting Graves disease (dated by TCRdb to the early 2020s). Receptors were amplified or captured by multiplex PCR. Instrument on record: Illumina HiSeq 4000. To build TCR beta libraries, CDR3 regions were amplified by Arm-PCR using iRepertoire HTBI primers. TCRdb cleaned the public reads at Q25 with fastp, built clones with MiXCR and kept in-frame beta chains. One record per CDR3 amino acid sequence lists the most common genes and DNA. Present in this sample are more than 300,000 distinct CDR3 sequences, about 16% of which were seen just once. 20% to 25% of the sample is held by the ten biggest clonotypes. The time point tag for this specimen amounts to: newly diagnosed GD, antithyroid drugs for less than 3 months. For both TCR sequencing and RNA sequencing, RNA was extracted from PBMCs using TRIzol.

The data were also submitted as part of a second study, on T cells in Graves' hyperthyroidism and ophthalmopathy.

Sequenced here: peripheral blood mononuclear cells (PBMCs), sampled at new diagnosis, from a patient treated with antithyroid drugs. The receptors were sampled from a woman between 18 and 29 years old with Graves disease. Donor details come from another sample of the same person, matched by shared clones.

Remarks on this clonotype: This likely stems from a read error, as it lies one base from a far larger clone. V gene TRBV7-2 combines with J gene TRBJ2-3; weak D call: TRBD1 (6 bases). Looked up from germline, CDR1 is SGHTA and CDR2 is FQGNSA. This CDR3 region has 17 residues. Trimming removed 6 bases at V and 7 bases at J, with 26 bases between. The DNA for the CDR3 is TGTGCCAGCAGGAGGACAGATTTCCCCCTTCGGTCATATACGCAGTATTTT. It codes for CASRRTDFPLRSYTQYF.

V and J are TRBV18 and TRBJ1-1, with D hard to call. The germline V and J ends were trimmed by 2 bases and 5 bases, with 9 bases remaining between them. The CDR3 sequence is 13 residues long. Germline V CDR1 and CDR2: KGHSH, LQKENI. Written as DNA, the CDR3 is TGTGCCAGCTCACCATACCGGGTAACTGAAGCTTTCTTT. Translation: CASSPYRVTEAFF.

There are many counts of this clonotype. The J gene is TRBJ2-1, the V gene TRBV2, with 8 bases fitting TRBD2. Germline CDR1 SNHLY, CDR2 FYNNEI. V lost 2 bases to trimming and J lost 6 bases; unmatched junction nucleotides: 3. The CDR3 covers 14 residues. The CDR3 coding sequence is TGTGCCAGCAGTGAAATAGCGGGGATCAATGAGCAGTTCTTC. Translation: CASSEIAGINEQFF.

This clonotype has ten or more counts. The chain uses TRBV7-9 and TRBJ2-1, with D perhaps being TRBD1 or TRBD2 (5 bases each). CDR3 length: 13 amino acids. With 1 base removed from V and 6 bases from J, the gap between germline ends came to 7 bases. Germline assignment: CDR1 SEHNR and CDR2 FQNEAQ (reference sequence). CDR3: CASSLGGSNEQFF. The CDR3 DNA is TGTGCCAGCAGCTTAGGGGGGTCCAATGAGCAGTTCTTC.

This rearrangement joins TRBV19 to TRBJ2-3; no clear D gene. V was pared by 1 base and J by 8 bases, with 10 bases between. This CDR3 has 13 residues. Germline-derived CDR1 and CDR2 are LNHDA and SQIVND (reference sequence). The CDR3, as DNA: TGTGCCAGTAGTATAGCCGCGAGACCTACGCAGTATTTT. Protein sequence: CASSIAARPTQYF.